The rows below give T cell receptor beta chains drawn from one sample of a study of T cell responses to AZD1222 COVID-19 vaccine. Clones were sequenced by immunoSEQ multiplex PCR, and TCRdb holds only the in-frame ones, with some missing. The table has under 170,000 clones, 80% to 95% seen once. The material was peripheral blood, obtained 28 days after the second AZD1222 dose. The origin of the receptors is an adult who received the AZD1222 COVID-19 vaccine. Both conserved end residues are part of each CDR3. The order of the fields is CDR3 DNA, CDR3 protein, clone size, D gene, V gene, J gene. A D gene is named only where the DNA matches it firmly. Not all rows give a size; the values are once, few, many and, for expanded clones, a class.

DNA: TGTGCCAGTAGTCCAGGTATAACAACTAATGAAAAACTGTTTTTT
CDR3: CASSPGITTNEKLFF
size: .
D: .
V: TRBV19
J: TRBJ1-4

DNA: TGTGCCAGCAGCCGAACAGATACGCAGTATTTT
CDR3: CASSRTDTQYF
size: .
D: .
V: TRBV6-5
J: TRBJ2-3

DNA: TGCGCCAGCAGCCAAGTGGCGGGACAGGGCTACGAGCAGTACTTC
CDR3: CASSQVAGQGYEQYF
size: .
D: TRBD1
V: TRBV4-1
J: TRBJ2-7

DNA: TGTGCCAGCAGCGCCCTTAGGGGGGAGAAAACTGAAGCTTTCTTT
CDR3: CASSALRGEKTEAFF
size: .
D: .
V: TRBV7-8
J: TRBJ1-1

DNA: TGTGCCAGCAGCCAAGCGGCGGGCGGCCCCCACACCTTC
CDR3: CASSQAAGGPHTF
size: .
D: .
V: TRBV3-1/TRBV3-2
J: TRBJ1-2

DNA: TGTGCCAGCAGCTTAGAAGGCCTATTGGTGTACGAGCAGTACTTC
CDR3: CASSLEGLLVYEQYF
size: .
D: .
V: TRBV7-9
J: TRBJ2-7

DNA: TGTGCCAGCAGCTTAGGGTTCACTGAAGCTTTCTTT
CDR3: CASSLGFTEAFF
size: .
D: .
V: TRBV7-9
J: TRBJ1-1

DNA: TGTGCCAGCAGACGGACAGGGGGAGGCCAGCCCCAGCATTTT
CDR3: CASRRTGGGQPQHF
size: few
D: TRBD1
V: TRBV6-5
J: TRBJ1-5

DNA: TGTGCCAGCAGTAAAATAGGGGGGAGAGGCACTGAAGCTTTCTTT
CDR3: CASSKIGGRGTEAFF
size: .
D: .
V: TRBV28
J: TRBJ1-1

DNA: TGTGCCAGCAGCTTTGGACTGGGGTTGAACACTGAAGCTTTCTTT
CDR3: CASSFGLGLNTEAFF
size: .
D: .
V: TRBV5-4
J: TRBJ1-1

DNA: TGTGCCAGCAGCCAAACTAGCGGGAGGGCCCTCGAGCAGTACTTC
CDR3: CASSQTSGRALEQYF
size: .
D: TRBD2
V: TRBV3-1/TRBV3-2
J: TRBJ2-7

DNA: TGTGCCAGCGGGCTAGTTGAGGGGAATGAGCAGTTCTTC
CDR3: CASGLVEGNEQFF
size: .
D: .
V: TRBV2
J: TRBJ2-1

DNA: TGTGCCAGCAGCATTGTTCCGGGGGGTGAGCAGTACTTC
CDR3: CASSIVPGGEQYF
size: .
D: TRBD2
V: TRBV11-2
J: TRBJ2-7

DNA: TGTGCCTGGAAATATGGTGGAAACACCATATATTTT
CDR3: CAWKYGGNTIYF
size: .
D: .
V: TRBV30
J: TRBJ1-3

DNA: TGTGCCTGGAGTGTTACAGGTTGGACTGAAGCTTTCTTT
CDR3: CAWSVTGWTEAFF
size: few
D: .
V: TRBV30
J: TRBJ1-1

DNA: TGTGCCAGCAGCTTAGAACGCGGGAGGAGGTCAGATACGCAGTATTTT
CDR3: CASSLERGRRSDTQYF
size: .
D: TRBD2
V: TRBV7-2
J: TRBJ2-3

DNA: TGTGCCAGCAGCAAAGCGCCCCGGGGTCCGGGGTATGGCTACACCTTC
CDR3: CASSKAPRGPGYGYTF
size: .
D: .
V: TRBV21-1
J: TRBJ1-2

DNA: TGTGCCAGCAGCTTAGGAGGGACAGGCAATCAGCCCCAGCATTTT
CDR3: CASSLGGTGNQPQHF
size: .
D: TRBD1
V: TRBV7-2
J: TRBJ1-5

DNA: TGTGCCAGTAGTGGGTCGGACACCACATCCATCTCCTATAATTCACCCCTCCACTTT
CDR3: CASSGSDTTSISYNSPLHF
size: .
D: .
V: TRBV19
J: TRBJ1-6

DNA: TGCAGCGTTGCTACAGCTAACTATGGCTACACCTTC
CDR3: CSVATANYGYTF
size: .
D: .
V: TRBV29-1
J: TRBJ1-2

DNA: TGCAGCGTTGTCGGGACAGGGGGCAATGAGCAGTTCTTC
CDR3: CSVVGTGGNEQFF
size: .
D: TRBD1
V: TRBV29-1
J: TRBJ2-1

DNA: TGTGCCAGCAGCTTGTCAGGGGGATCCTCCTACGAGCAGTACTTC
CDR3: CASSLSGGSSYEQYF
size: .
D: TRBD1
V: TRBV5-5
J: TRBJ2-7

DNA: TGTGCCAGCAGCAAAGGAAGAATTCTAGCGGGAGAGTCCCGCGAGCAGTACTTC
CDR3: CASSKGRILAGESREQYF
size: .
D: .
V: TRBV21-1
J: TRBJ2-7

DNA: TGTGCCAGCAGCCAAGGAGCCTCAGCGGACTACGAGCAGTACTTC
CDR3: CASSQGASADYEQYF
size: .
D: .
V: TRBV4-2
J: TRBJ2-7

DNA: TGCGCCAGCAGCCAAAAAACGACTAGCGGCCTCCGCCCTGGCTACGAGCAGTACTTC
CDR3: CASSQKTTSGLRPGYEQYF
size: .
D: TRBD2
V: TRBV4-3
J: TRBJ2-7

DNA: TGTGCCAGCAGCCTCCGCGGGACACCGAAATACAATGAGCAGTTCTTC
CDR3: CASSLRGTPKYNEQFF
size: .
D: .
V: TRBV11-3
J: TRBJ2-1

DNA: TGTGCCAGCCAACAGGGAAGGGACGAGCAGTACTTC
CDR3: CASQQGRDEQYF
size: few
D: .
V: TRBV28
J: TRBJ2-7

DNA: TGTGCCAGCAGTGATCTTACAGGGAGCCTTAGGACTTACGAGCAGTACTTC
CDR3: CASSDLTGSLRTYEQYF
size: .
D: .
V: TRBV6-1
J: TRBJ2-7

DNA: TGTGCCAGCAGAAAGGCGGGAGGTGGCGGGGAGCTGTTTTTT
CDR3: CASRKAGGGGELFF
size: .
D: TRBD2
V: TRBV6-5
J: TRBJ2-2

DNA: TGTGCCAGCAGTGAGTTCAGGTGGACCTACGAGCAGTACTTC
CDR3: CASSEFRWTYEQYF
size: .
D: .
V: TRBV25-1
J: TRBJ2-7

DNA: TGTGCCATAACACCGGACAGGGCTGGAAACACCATATATTTT
CDR3: CAITPDRAGNTIYF
size: .
D: TRBD1
V: TRBV10-3
J: TRBJ1-3

DNA: TGTGCCACCAGTGATTCCAGGACTAGCGGAAATGAGCAGTTCTTC
CDR3: CATSDSRTSGNEQFF
size: .
D: TRBD2
V: TRBV24-1
J: TRBJ2-1

DNA: TGTGCCAGCAGCTTAAACCTACAGGGTTGGGGCACAGATACGCAGTATTTT
CDR3: CASSLNLQGWGTDTQYF
size: .
D: .
V: TRBV11-2
J: TRBJ2-3

DNA: TGTGCCAGCAGCCTCCCCGTGGCAGATACGCAGTATTTT
CDR3: CASSLPVADTQYF
size: .
D: .
V: TRBV7-9
J: TRBJ2-3

DNA: TGTGCCGCTCAACAGGGGATCAGTGAAAAACTGTTTTTT
CDR3: CAAQQGISEKLFF
size: .
D: TRBD1
V: TRBV10-3
J: TRBJ1-4

DNA: TGCGCCAGCAGTCGGCATGCTATGAACACTGAAGCTTTCTTT
CDR3: CASSRHAMNTEAFF
size: few
D: .
V: TRBV10-2
J: TRBJ1-1

DNA: TGTGCCAGCAGCTTATTTGATGGACATACTCCTGGGTATGGCTACACCTTC
CDR3: CASSLFDGHTPGYGYTF
size: .
D: .
V: TRBV11-3
J: TRBJ1-2

DNA: TGTGCCATCAGTGAGCCCCCCTCACCGGGGCCTGAAAAACTGTTTTTT
CDR3: CAISEPPSPGPEKLFF
size: .
D: .
V: TRBV10-3
J: TRBJ1-4

DNA: TGCAGCGTTGAATTAGGGGAGGGCCTTGGGAATGAGCAGTTCTTC
CDR3: CSVELGEGLGNEQFF
size: .
D: TRBD2
V: TRBV29-1
J: TRBJ2-1

DNA: TGTGCCAGCAGCCCACAGGGAAACACCATATATTTT
CDR3: CASSPQGNTIYF
size: once
D: .
V: TRBV7-8
J: TRBJ1-3

DNA: TGTGCCAGCAGTACGTGGGAGAGGGGTAAAAACATTCAGTACTTC
CDR3: CASSTWERGKNIQYF
size: .
D: .
V: TRBV28
J: TRBJ2-4

DNA: TGTGCCAGCAGCCCAACCCTGGGTAGCGGGAGTTGGCAGTTCTTC
CDR3: CASSPTLGSGSWQFF
size: .
D: TRBD2
V: TRBV11-3
J: TRBJ2-1

DNA: TGTGCCAGCACCCCAGAAGGTTTTACCGGGGAGCTGTTTTTT
CDR3: CASTPEGFTGELFF
size: .
D: .
V: TRBV6-5
J: TRBJ2-2

DNA: TGTGCCAGCAGCAAATCTTGGGGACCTCCCCTCCACTTT
CDR3: CASSKSWGPPLHF
size: .
D: .
V: TRBV21-1
J: TRBJ1-6

DNA: TGTGCCAGCAGTTACGCTAGCGGGAGCGAGACCCAGTACTTC
CDR3: CASSYASGSETQYF
size: once
D: TRBD2
V: TRBV6-5
J: TRBJ2-5

DNA: TGTGCCAGCAGTCTCGACAGGGCCCACCACCAAGAGACCCAGTACTTC
CDR3: CASSLDRAHHQETQYF
size: .
D: TRBD1
V: TRBV27
J: TRBJ2-5

DNA: TGTGCCAGCAGCTTAGCCGGGACAGGGGGCCGAGATACGCAGTATTTT
CDR3: CASSLAGTGGRDTQYF
size: .
D: TRBD1
V: TRBV11-3
J: TRBJ2-3

DNA: TGTGCCTGGAGTTTAGGAGGGAGTTACGACTATGGCTACACCTTC
CDR3: CAWSLGGSYDYGYTF
size: .
D: .
V: TRBV30
J: TRBJ1-2

DNA: TGCGCCAGCAGCTTTTGGGACGGATTATCCTACGAGCAGTACTTC
CDR3: CASSFWDGLSYEQYF
size: .
D: .
V: TRBV5-1
J: TRBJ2-7